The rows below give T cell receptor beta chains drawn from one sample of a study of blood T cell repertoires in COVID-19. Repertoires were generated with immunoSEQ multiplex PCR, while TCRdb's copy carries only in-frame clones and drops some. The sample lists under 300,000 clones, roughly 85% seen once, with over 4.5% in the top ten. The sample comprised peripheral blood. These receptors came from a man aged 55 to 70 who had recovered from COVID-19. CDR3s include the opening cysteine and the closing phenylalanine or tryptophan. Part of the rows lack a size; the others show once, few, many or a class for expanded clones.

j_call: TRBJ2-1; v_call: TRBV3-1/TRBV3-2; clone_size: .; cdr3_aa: CASSQVASGAPRGQFF
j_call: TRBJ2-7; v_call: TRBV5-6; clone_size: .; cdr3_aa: CASSRRWAGNSYEQYF
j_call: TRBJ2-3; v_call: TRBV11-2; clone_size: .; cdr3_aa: CASSPQRGVADTQYF
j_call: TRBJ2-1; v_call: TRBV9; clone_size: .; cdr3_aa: CASSVDGGARNEQFF
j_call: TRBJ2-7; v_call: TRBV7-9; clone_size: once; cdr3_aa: CASSPGLAGPSSDEQYF
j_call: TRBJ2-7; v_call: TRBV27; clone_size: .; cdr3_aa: CASSLRTSYEQYF
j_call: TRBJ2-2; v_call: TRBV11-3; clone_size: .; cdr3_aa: CASSLQSLTGELFF
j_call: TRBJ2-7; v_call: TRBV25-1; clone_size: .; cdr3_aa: CASEGSTGATYEQYF
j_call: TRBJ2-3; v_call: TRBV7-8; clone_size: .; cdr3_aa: CAEGETDTQYF
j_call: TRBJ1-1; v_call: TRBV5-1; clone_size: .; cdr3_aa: CASSGGGVEVSNTEAFF
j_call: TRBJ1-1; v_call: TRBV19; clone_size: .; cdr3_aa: CASSIGGASAFF
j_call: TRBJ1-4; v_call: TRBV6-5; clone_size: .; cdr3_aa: CASRLREKLFF
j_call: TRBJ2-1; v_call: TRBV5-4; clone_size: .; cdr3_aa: CASSFQRGSAREQFF
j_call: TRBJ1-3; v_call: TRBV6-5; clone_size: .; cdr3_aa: CASRERLSGNTIYF
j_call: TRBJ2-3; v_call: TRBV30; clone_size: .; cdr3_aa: CAWSANSPGTQYF
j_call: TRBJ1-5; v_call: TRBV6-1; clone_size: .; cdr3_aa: CASSDSKGVRQPQHF
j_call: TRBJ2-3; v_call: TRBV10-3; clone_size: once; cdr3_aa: CAISGTGLVQYF
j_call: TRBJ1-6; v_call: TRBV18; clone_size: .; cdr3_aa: CASSPGAASPLHF
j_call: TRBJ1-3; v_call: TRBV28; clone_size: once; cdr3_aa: CASSSPAAGNTIYF
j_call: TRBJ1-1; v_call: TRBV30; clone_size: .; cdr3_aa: CAWRASRGLVFF
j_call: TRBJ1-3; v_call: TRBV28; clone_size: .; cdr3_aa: CASSLRVPGNTIYF
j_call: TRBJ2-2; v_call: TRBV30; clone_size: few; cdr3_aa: CAWGLAGYTGELFF
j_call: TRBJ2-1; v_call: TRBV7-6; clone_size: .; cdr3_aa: CASSHPNTPKGYNEQFF
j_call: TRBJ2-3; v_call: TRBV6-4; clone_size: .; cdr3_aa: CASSDSVAGRADTQYF